This is a list of T cell receptor beta chains from one sample in a study of cytomegalovirus exposure and HLA in healthy donors. Sequencing was performed with immunoSEQ multiplex PCR; in TCRdb, only in-frame clones are kept and a portion is missing. The table has around 110,000 clones, roughly four fifths seen once. The sequenced sample consisted of PBMCs. Receptor source: a man between 45 and 60 years old in good health and CMV-seronegative. Both conserved end residues are part of each CDR3. A D gene is named only where the DNA matches it firmly. The size of a clone is reported for some rows only, either as once, few or many, or as a class for expanded clones.

j_gene,v_gene,d_gene,abundance,CDR3nt,CDR3aa
TRBJ2-3,TRBV5-1,TRBD2,.,TGCGCCAGCAGCTTGATATCGGGGGGGCCCACAGATACGCAGTATTTT,CASSLISGGPTDTQYF
TRBJ1-1,TRBV11-2,.,.,TGTGCCAGCAGGTTACTGACGGGGGGGCCGTATGGAGAAGCTTTCTTT,CASRLLTGGPYGEAFF
TRBJ1-1,TRBV6-1,TRBD1,.,TGTGCCAGCAGTGCGACAGGGCGAACTGAAGCTTTCTTT,CASSATGRTEAFF
TRBJ1-1,TRBV6-5,.,.,TGTGCCAGCAGTTATAGCAGGGGTAGGAACACTGAAGCTTTCTTT,CASSYSRGRNTEAFF
TRBJ1-1,TRBV11-2,.,.,TGTGCCAGCAGCTTAGATAGTACGGGGTTTTCTGAAGCTTTCTTT,CASSLDSTGFSEAFF
TRBJ2-3,TRBV13,.,once,TGTGCCAGCAGCTTAGGGGCTCGCACAGATACGCAGTATTTT,CASSLGARTDTQYF
TRBJ2-3,TRBV11-3,.,.,TGTGCCAGCAGGGCCGCGGGCACAGATACGCAGTATTTT,CASRAAGTDTQYF
TRBJ2-1,TRBV4-1,TRBD2,.,TGCGCCAGCAGCCGGGCCTCGGGGGGGAATGAGCAGTTCTTC,CASSRASGGNEQFF
TRBJ2-2,TRBV2,TRBD1,.,TGTGCCAGCAGTTCACTGGGACAGGGGGCTGCCGGGGAGCTGTTTTTT,CASSSLGQGAAGELFF
TRBJ2-3,TRBV10-3,TRBD2,.,TGTGCCTCCCAACTGGGGGGGAGCACAGATACGCAGTATTTT,CASQLGGSTDTQYF
TRBJ2-7,TRBV12-5,TRBD1,.,TGTGCTAGTGCCCAGGACAGGGATTGGTACGAGCAGTACTTC,CASAQDRDWYEQYF
TRBJ1-5,TRBV5-1,TRBD1,once,TGCGCCAGCAGCGTGACAGGGGCCTTCAATCAGCCCCAGCATTTT,CASSVTGAFNQPQHF
TRBJ1-4,TRBV10-3,TRBD1,.,TGTGCCATCAGTGATATCCCACAGGGGGCGACAACTAATGAAAAACTGTTTTTT,CAISDIPQGATTNEKLFF
TRBJ2-6,TRBV7-2,.,once,TGTGCCAGCAGCAATATTCCCAGGGGGGCTGCTGGGGCCAACGTCCTGACTTTC,CASSNIPRGAAGANVLTF
TRBJ2-6,TRBV4-2,.,medium-sized,TGTGCCAGCAGCCAAGATCGCGACAGTGTCTCTGGGGCCAACGTCCTGACTTTC,CASSQDRDSVSGANVLTF
TRBJ1-6,TRBV27,TRBD1,.,TGTGCCAGCAGTTTAGGGGACAGGGAATCACCCCTCCACTTT,CASSLGDRESPLHF
TRBJ2-1,TRBV19,TRBD2,.,TGTGCCAGTAGTATTCGGCTAGCGGGGGCCGGGGCTTACAATGAGCAGTTCTTC,CASSIRLAGAGAYNEQFF
TRBJ1-2,TRBV9,.,.,TGTGCCAGCAGCTCCCGGGGGGGAAACTATGGCTACACCTTC,CASSSRGGNYGYTF
TRBJ1-1,TRBV4-2,.,.,TGTGCCAGCAGCCAAGATCGGGACACTGAAGCTTTCTTT,CASSQDRDTEAFF
TRBJ1-1,TRBV5-4,.,few,TGTGCCAGCAGAACCACAGGGAAGGACACTGAAGCTTTCTTT,CASRTTGKDTEAFF
TRBJ2-1,TRBV19,.,.,TGTGCCAGTAGTATAAGGGCCGGAGGTGAGCAGTTCTTC,CASSIRAGGEQFF
TRBJ2-7,TRBV4-2,.,few,TGTGCCAGCAGCCTAACGTCGGGGGACCTCTACGAGCAGTACTTC,CASSLTSGDLYEQYF
TRBJ2-1,TRBV15,TRBD2,.,TGTGCCACGAGTAGCGGGGGCCGTTCCTACAATGAGCAGTTCTTC,CATSSGGRSYNEQFF
TRBJ2-1,TRBV6-1,TRBD1,.,TGTGCCAGCAGTTGGGGACAGGGCTACAATGAGCAGTTCTTC,CASSWGQGYNEQFF
TRBJ2-2,TRBV10-3,TRBD2,.,TGTGCCACTTCACAGACCGGCGGGGGGGCAATAACCGGGGAGCTGTTTTTT,CATSQTGGGAITGELFF
TRBJ2-7,TRBV6-5,TRBD1,.,TGTGCCAGCAGCCTACGTCGGACAGGGGGCGAGCAGTACTTC,CASSLRRTGGEQYF
TRBJ2-3,TRBV6-5,TRBD2,.,TGTGCCAGCAGTTACTCCGGGACTAGCGTGAGAGATACGCAGTATTTT,CASSYSGTSVRDTQYF
TRBJ2-2,TRBV2,TRBD1,few,TGTGCCAGCAGTGAAGAGGGGGCAGGGTCCCAGTTTTTT,CASSEEGAGSQFF
TRBJ1-1,TRBV5-1,TRBD1,.,TGCGCCAGCAGCTTACAGGGGAAGAACACTGAAGCTTTCTTT,CASSLQGKNTEAFF
TRBJ1-5,TRBV6-5,.,.,TGTGCCAGCAGTTACCGGGGTTCTAGCAATCAGCCCCAGCATTTT,CASSYRGSSNQPQHF
TRBJ1-1,TRBV19,TRBD1,.,TGTGCCAGTAGTACCTCGGGACAGGGGAACACTGAAGCTTTCTTT,CASSTSGQGNTEAFF
TRBJ2-2,TRBV4-2,TRBD1,.,TGTGCCAGCAGCCAAAGTCGGACAGGGAACACCGGGGAGCTGTTTTTT,CASSQSRTGNTGELFF
TRBJ2-3,TRBV5-1,TRBD2,.,TGCGCCAGCACCTCTAGCGGCCCTAGCACAGATACGCAGTATTTT,CASTSSGPSTDTQYF
TRBJ2-3,TRBV7-8,.,.,TGTGCCAGCAGCCCCGTGACAGGCCCCCGGAATACGCAGTATTTT,CASSPVTGPRNTQYF
TRBJ1-6,TRBV6-6,.,.,TGTGCCAGCAGCCCTGGACACCGGTTTCCTTCACCCCTCCACTTT,CASSPGHRFPSPLHF
TRBJ2-3,TRBV13,TRBD2,.,TGTGCCAGCAGCTTAGGCGCTAGCGGGGGGGCCGCAGATACGCAGTATTTT,CASSLGASGGAADTQYF
TRBJ2-2,TRBV18,TRBD1,.,TGTGCCAGCTCACCATTAGGGGGCTTGAGTTCGACCGGGGAGCTGTTTTTT,CASSPLGGLSSTGELFF
TRBJ1-1,TRBV7-9,TRBD1,.,TGTGCCAGCAGCCTCAGGGGGCTAGCTTTCTTT,CASSLRGLAFF
TRBJ1-1,TRBV11-2,.,.,TGTGCCAGCAGCTTAAGTCAGGGGAACACTGAAGCTTTCTTT,CASSLSQGNTEAFF
TRBJ2-5,TRBV5-1,.,.,TGCGCCAGCTCATATTCCGGAGGGAATGGGCAAGAGACCCAGTACTTC,CASSYSGGNGQETQYF
TRBJ1-5,TRBV7-8,.,.,TGTGCCAGCAGCCCCTCCCTCCGGCAGGGTGTTAATCAGCCCCAGCATTTT,CASSPSLRQGVNQPQHF
TRBJ1-1,TRBV29-1,.,.,TGCAGCGTCTCGCCTCGGGGGGACACTGAAGCTTTCTTT,CSVSPRGDTEAFF
TRBJ2-3,TRBV19,.,.,TGTGCCAGTAGTACCGCTCACAGAGATACGCAGTATTTT,CASSTAHRDTQYF
TRBJ2-2,TRBV4-2,TRBD2,.,TGTGCCAGCAGCCAAGGGGAGCGGGGGACCGGGGAGCTGTTTTTT,CASSQGERGTGELFF
TRBJ2-4,TRBV2,TRBD2,.,TGTGCCAGCAGTGACACTAGCGGGGGGAACATTCAGTACTTC,CASSDTSGGNIQYF
TRBJ2-2,TRBV28,.,.,TGTGCCAGCAGTTACTTGACCGGGGAGCTGTTTTTT,CASSYLTGELFF
TRBJ2-2,TRBV9,.,.,TGTGCCAGCAAAGAATACGGACAGTCTAGCACCGGGGAGCTGTTTTTT,CASKEYGQSSTGELFF
TRBJ2-2,TRBV9,.,.,TGTGCCAGCAGCGGGTACAGGGGACTCACCGGGGAGCTGTTTTTT,CASSGYRGLTGELFF
TRBJ2-7,TRBV7-3,.,.,TGTGCCAGCAGCTCAGGGGCGGGGGCCCCCTACGAGCAGTACTTC,CASSSGAGAPYEQYF
TRBJ1-5,TRBV19,.,.,TGTGCCAGTGGTGTGGGGCCCCATCGGCCCCAGCATTTT,CASGVGPHRPQHF
TRBJ2-5,TRBV29-1,.,.,TGCAGCACAGGGGGGGTCGAAGAGACCCAGTACTTC,CSTGGVEETQYF
TRBJ1-4,TRBV18,.,.,TGTGCCAGCTCACCCTCAAGACAGGATACTGAAAAACTGTTTTTT,CASSPSRQDTEKLFF
TRBJ2-7,TRBV7-2,TRBD1,.,TGTGCCAGCAGCGCCCGGGACAGGGGATCCTACGAGCAGTACTTC,CASSARDRGSYEQYF